This record covers a single T cell receptor (beta chain). Its specificity is unknown. Some clones are missing from TCRdb's copy, which holds only in-frame ones; the method was immunoSEQ multiplex PCR. The sample yields 35,000 to 45,000 clones, 69% seen once. After autologous stem cell transplantation all patients relapsed, and prior brentuximab vedotin exposure differed between cohorts. CDR3 length: 15 amino acids. CDR1 is MNHNS, CDR2 SASEGT, per germline. Trimming pared 3 bases from V and 5 bases from J, leaving 11 bases between. This record belongs to a study of PD-1 blockade in classical Hodgkin lymphoma. Findings and limits, study-wide: No one has yet defined what causes the repertoire differences, which may be disease activity or prior therapy. Diversity similar to that of newly diagnosed patients was seen at baseline in complete responders. Reports indicated that newly diagnosed patients had lower baseline TCR diversity than healthy donors did. Researchers reported that CD4+ TCR diversity, though not CD8+, rose significantly by C4D1.

This receptor was obtained from a human donor with classical Hodgkin lymphoma. This material consisted of peripheral blood mononuclear cells (PBMCs), taken before the second cycle of nivolumab. The chain is built from TRBV6-1 and TRBJ1-6; D unclear. DNA for the CDR3: TGTGCCAGCAGTGAGCTGAGACATAATAATTCACCCCTCCACTTT. It encodes CASSELRHNNSPLHF.